These 16 T cell receptor beta chains share one sample of origin, sequenced in a study of T cell responses to AZD1222 COVID-19 vaccine. Assay: immunoSEQ multiplex PCR; the TCRdb copy retains only in-frame clones and omits some. The sample contains about 42,000 clones, over 70% of which appear only once. The source material was peripheral blood, sampled 28 days after the second AZD1222 dose. The receptor source for this set is an adult who received the AZD1222 COVID-19 vaccine.

The V gene is TRBV11-2, the J gene TRBJ2-5, with D possibly called TRBD1 or TRBD2 (7 bases each). V lost 2 bases to trimming and J lost 4 bases, with 17 bases between them. Germline V gives CDR1 SGHAT, CDR2 FQNNGV. This CDR3 contains 16 residues. CDR3 coding DNA: TGTGCCAGCAGCTTACAGGGGGGGCAGCCAGCAGAGACCCAGTACTTC. Translating it yields CASSLQGGQPAETQYF.

This clone was found once. The V call is TRBV5-1, the J call TRBJ1-2; maybe TRBD1 (5 bases). The V gene's germline CDR1 is SGHRS and CDR2 YFSETQ. CDR3 length: 15 residues. Deletions cut 3 bases from V and 7 bases from J, with 19 bases between. The CDR3 sequence is CASSSATGTLTGYTF. The CDR3 nucleotides read TGCGCCAGCAGCTCCGCTACCGGGACCTTAACTGGCTACACCTTC.

The CDR3 sequence: CASSSVNNSPLHF. CDR3 nucleotide sequence: TGTGCCAGCAGTTCGGTTAATAATTCACCCCTCCACTTT. This rearrangement joins TRBV12-3 or TRBV12-4 to TRBJ1-6; D call uncertain. Trimming took 4 bases from V and 5 from J, leaving 6 bases between them. This CDR3 is 13 amino acids long.

The genes are TRBV11-2 and TRBJ2-2, with D possibly matching TRBD2 (6 bases). V dropped 1 base and J dropped 6 bases, with 6 bases sitting between them. CDR3 size: 13 residues. Germline V gene sequence: CDR1 SGHAT, CDR2 FQNNGV. The CDR3 reads CASSLAGAGELFF. The CDR3 nucleotides read TGTGCCAGCAGCTTAGCGGGGGCCGGGGAGCTGTTTTTT.

This clone showed up just once. The gene calls are TRBV19 and TRBJ2-5, with D perhaps TRBD1 or TRBD2 (5 bases each). V gave up 6 bases and J gave up 2 bases, with 16 bases separating them. This CDR3 has 15 residues. CDR1 and CDR2 (germline): LNHDA, SQIVND (reference sequence). In DNA form, the CDR3 reads TGTGCCAGTAGCCCTGGGGACCGCACTCAAGAGACCCAGTACTTC. Its protein product is CASSPGDRTQETQYF.

V gene TRBV28 combines with J gene TRBJ1-5; no definite D call. The germline V and J ends were trimmed by 3 bases and 4 bases, with 10 bases remaining between them. The germline V gene encodes CDR1 MDHEN and CDR2 SYDVKM. This CDR3 has 14 amino acids. CDR3 sequence reads: CASSLSGPNQPQHF. The CDR3 bases are TGTGCCAGCAGTTTGTCCGGCCCTAATCAGCCCCAGCATTTT.

J is TRBJ1-1 and V is TRBV3-1 (or the pseudogene TRBV3-2), with a possible D match to TRBD1 (6 bases). V lost 3 bases and J 1 base, leaving 9 bases between the germline ends. This CDR3 region has 14 residues. The V gene's germline CDR1 is LGHDT and CDR2 YNNKEL (reference sequence). CDR3 coding DNA: TGTGCCAGCAGCCAGCAGGGGTCGAACACTGAAGCTTTCTTT. It yields the protein CASSQQGSNTEAFF.

This clone was observed once. The chain carries TRBV13 and TRBJ2-1; D perhaps matches TRBD2 (5 bases). The CDR3 runs to 12 residues. Germline V gene data show CDR1 as PRHDT and CDR2 as FYEKMQ (reference sequence). The V gene lost 6 bases and the J gene lost 9 bases, with 12 bases spanning the gap. The CDR3 sequence: CASSRNEGEQFF. The CDR3, as DNA: TGTGCCAGCAGTCGTAATGAGGGTGAGCAGTTCTTC.

The J gene is TRBJ2-5, the V gene TRBV5-1, with unresolved D. The CDR3 sequence is 11 residues long. Trimming pared 3 bases from V and 2 bases from J, leaving 2 bases between. Germline V gives CDR1 SGHRS, CDR2 YFSETQ. The CDR3 DNA reads as TGCGCCAGCAGCTATCAAGAGACCCAGTACTTC. It codes for CASSYQETQYF.

The V and J genes are TRBV2 and TRBJ1-1; tentative D call: TRBD1 (6 bases). Trimming left V 7 bases short and J 3 bases short, with 15 bases between. CDR1 and CDR2 from the germline V gene are SNHLY and FYNNEI. The CDR3 length is 14 residues. The CDR3 bases are TGTGCCAGCAAGTCACAGGGTATCGACACTGAAGCTTTCTTT. Amino acid sequence: CASKSQGIDTEAFF.

The chain carries TRBV3-1 (or the pseudogene TRBV3-2) and TRBJ1-6; perhaps TRBD1 as D (5 bases). Trimming stripped 2 bases from V and 8 bases from J, with 10 bases between. This CDR3 spans 14 amino acids. Germline CDR1 reads LGHDT; CDR2 reads YNNKEL (reference sequence). The CDR3 is CASSQRGEYSPLHF. CDR3 nucleotide sequence: TGTGCCAGCAGCCAACGGGGCGAATATTCACCCCTCCACTTT.

The chain couples TRBV5-6 to TRBJ1-3; D not certain. Germline V gene sequence: CDR1 SGHDT, CDR2 YYEEEE. Trimming pared 4 bases from V and 4 bases from J, leaving 12 bases between. CDR3 length: 14 residues. In DNA form, the CDR3 reads TGTGCCAGCAGCCCTCGGTCAGCCGGAAACACCATATATTTT. Residues: CASSPRSAGNTIYF.

The chain recombines TRBV28 with TRBJ1-2, with unresolved D. The germline V gene has CDR1 MDHEN and CDR2 SYDVKM. The CDR3 loop spans 15 amino acids. V dropped 5 bases and J dropped 4 bases, with 17 bases sitting between them. Here the CDR3 reads CASSGLGLSSYGYTF. The CDR3 nucleotides read TGTGCCAGCAGTGGACTCGGACTATCTAGCTATGGCTACACCTTC.

This clone was found once. The rearrangement uses TRBV19 and TRBJ1-5; D remains ambiguous. This CDR3 has 15 amino acids. V lost 1 base, J lost 8 bases, and 15 bases lay in between. Germline CDR1 reads LNHDA; CDR2 reads SQIVND (reference sequence). The CDR3: CASSIGRSLSEPQHF. The CDR3 DNA reads TGTGCCAGTAGTATAGGGCGCAGTCTATCGGAGCCCCAGCATTTT.

The DNA of the CDR3 is TGTGCCAGCAGCCCTCCCTACAGGGGCACTGAAGCTTTCTTT. Its translation: CASSPPYRGTEAFF. The genes are TRBV3-1 (or the pseudogene TRBV3-2) and TRBJ1-1, with TRBD1 matching over 7 bases. Trimming took 4 bases from V and 4 from J; bases not matched to a gene: 6. This CDR3 is 14 amino acids long. Per germline, CDR1 LGHDT and CDR2 YNNKEL (reference sequence).

The gene calls are TRBV19 and TRBJ2-2; possible D gene TRBD1, 6 bases. Per the germline V gene, CDR1 is LNHDA and CDR2 is SQIVND (reference sequence). Trimming shortened V by 0 bases and J by 5 bases, and 13 bases separated the two germline ends. The CDR3 loop spans 16 amino acids. Here the CDR3 DNA reads TGTGCCAGTAGTATAGAGGCACAGGGCGGAACCGGGGAGCTGTTTTTT. This sequence encodes CASSIEAQGGTGELFF. The whole variable domain, remainder taken from reference TRBV19 and TRBJ2-2, is DGGITQSPKYLFRKEGQNVTLSCEQNLNHDAMYWYRQDPGQGLRLIYYSQIVNDFQKGDIAEGYSVSREKKESFPLTVTSAQKNPTAFYLCASSIEAQGGTGELFFGEGSRLTVL.